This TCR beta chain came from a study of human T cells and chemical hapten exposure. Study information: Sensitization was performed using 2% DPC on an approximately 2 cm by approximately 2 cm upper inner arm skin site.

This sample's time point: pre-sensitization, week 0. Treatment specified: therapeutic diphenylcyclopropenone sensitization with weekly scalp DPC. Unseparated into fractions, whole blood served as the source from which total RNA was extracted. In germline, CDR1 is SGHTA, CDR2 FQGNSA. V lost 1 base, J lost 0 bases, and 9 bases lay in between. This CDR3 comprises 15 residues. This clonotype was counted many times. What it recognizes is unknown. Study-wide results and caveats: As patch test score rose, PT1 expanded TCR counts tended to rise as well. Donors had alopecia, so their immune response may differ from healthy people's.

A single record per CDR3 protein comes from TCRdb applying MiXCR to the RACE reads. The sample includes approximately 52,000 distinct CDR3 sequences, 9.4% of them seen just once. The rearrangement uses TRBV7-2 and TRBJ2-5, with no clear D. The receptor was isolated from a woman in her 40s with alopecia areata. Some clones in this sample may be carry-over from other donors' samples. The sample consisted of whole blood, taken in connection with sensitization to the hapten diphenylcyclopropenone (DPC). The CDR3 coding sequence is TGTGCCAGCAGCTTAGGGTCAGGACACCAAGAGACCCAGTACTTC. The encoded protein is CASSLGSGHQETQYF.